The sequence of this TCR beta chain was determined in a study of cytomegalovirus exposure and HLA in healthy donors. It was with 60 Vbeta and 13 Jbeta primers that the PCR ran. Profiled with immunoSEQ multiplex PCR; TCRdb holds only in-frame clones, not every one. The table records about 110,000 clones, over 70% of them present only once. Regarding the study as a whole: Analyses of presence and absence presupposed an approximately uniform sequencing depth across donors.

In germline, CDR1 is KGHSH, CDR2 LQKENI. This CDR3 contains 14 residues. Trimming removed 1 base at V and 5 bases at J, with 9 bases between. About this clone: The target antigen is unknown.

Sample: PBMCs. V gene TRBV18 combines with J gene TRBJ1-5; weak D call: TRBD1 (5 bases). This clonotype was obtained from a woman aged 40 to 55 in good health and CMV-seropositive. The CDR3 DNA reads TGTGCCAGCTCACCACAAAGGGGTGATCAGCCCCAGCATTTT. It translates to CASSPQRGDQPQHF.